This T cell receptor (beta chain) was recovered during a study of T cells in Graves' hyperthyroidism and ophthalmopathy (dated by TCRdb to the late 2010s). About the full investigation: Peripheral blood was sampled at the time of initial diagnosis, prior to any treatment. Once sampling was done, hyperthyroidism patients were given methimazole at a starting dose of 30 mg daily, whereas ophthalmopathy patients were given high-dose intravenous methylprednisolone. The paper describes TCR Vbeta CDR3 sequencing of 120 to 150 peripheral blood samples, made up of roughly 45 ophthalmopathy patients, some 76 hyperthyroidism patients and about 17 progressor patients. In addition, the study compared T-cell repertoires in thyroid tissue and in blood from about 6 Graves' hyperthyroidism patients. The approximately 100 discovery patients were divided at random into training and test sets in a 7:3 ratio. To identify distinguishing TCR V-J signatures, a discovery cohort of around 100 patients was used, comprising 43 with Graves' ophthalmopathy and around 57 with stable Graves' hyperthyroidism. Whether ophthalmopathy could be predicted prospectively was tested in an independent validation cohort made up of under 20 hyperthyroidism patients plus 17 patients who later progressed to ophthalmopathy. Summary of the overall study and its limitations: Sample size was not statistically predetermined, and blinding of investigators to group allocation was not performed. In cross-validation, a model built on a 13 V-J signature told ophthalmopathy apart from stable hyperthyroidism with under 90% sensitivity and around 81% specificity, and in testing the same model reached 80%/75%. In validation, progression to ophthalmopathy was predicted by the model with 55% to 71% sensitivity and nearly 75% specificity, a median of 6.5 months before onset. Most expanded thyroid clonotypes (frequency above 0.001) were also found in blood, which suggests that blood repertoires may mirror thyroid immune responses.

Amplification of TCR beta CDR3 regions was carried out from RNA transcripts. For the first round of RT-PCR on the TCR CDR3, the HTBI primer set was used together with the Qiagen OneStep RT-PCR kit. Libraries were constructed in a second round of multiplex PCR, after which size selection and purification were carried out. Libraries were sequenced paired-end with 100 bp reads on an Illumina HiSeq2000. In the authors' own workflow: SOAPnuke was used to process the raw data, removing reads that contained adapters or uncalled bases, had a mean Phred below 15, or lacked an exact match to the constant primer or identifier. COPE v1.2.5 was used to merge the high-quality paired reads, and each unique nucleotide sequence was defined as a clonotype. MiTCR v1.1 was used to align the clonotypes against IMGT TRBV, TRBD and TRBJ reference segments. Only V-J combinations with frequency above 0.0001, covering 99% to 99.2% of repertoires, were analysed. A TCS score was defined as the ratio between F50 (clonal expansion) and ExV (chaos), using BLOSUM62-based TCRdist between CDR3 peptides within each V-J. Welch's t-statistics and random forest reduced roughly 540 V-J features to about 12, which were used in a naive Bayes classifier (R e1071). TCRdb ran its own pipeline on the public reads, namely fastp trimming at Q25 and MiXCR clone calling, and kept in-frame beta chains. Identical CDR3 proteins give one entry, which carries the most common genes and DNA. TCRdb, not the original authors, processed these V and J calls. The sample profile shows about 300,000 distinct CDR3 sequences; around a fifth of them were found once. Roughly 40% of the sample goes to the ten largest clones.

Concerning this clonotype: The antigen it recognizes is unknown. No clone much larger than this one lies a single base away; base qualities are absent.

Ophthalmopathy patients had moderately to severely active disease, Clinical Activity Score of at least 3, NOSPECS grade of at least 4, and duration under 3 months. Any patient with an uncontrolled infection, another autoimmune disease, pregnancy or lactation was excluded. Clinical symptoms, serum thyroxine and TRAb, thyroid ultrasound, and orbital computed tomography formed the basis for the diagnoses. PBMCs were separated from roughly 10 ml of fresh peripheral blood using Ficoll-Paque density gradient centrifugation. Total RNA was extracted using Trizol reagent, and RNA quality was assessed on an Agilent 2100 Bioanalyzer. CDR1 and CDR2 were assigned from the germline V gene as ENHRY and SYGVKD. V lost 11 bases and J lost 5 bases; the stretch between them is 17 bases long. From the cysteine through the phenylalanine, the CDR3 covers 13 amino acids. Just the 39-base CDR3 DNA is kept, in frame starting at base 1.

The receptor was derived from a middle-aged man with Graves' ophthalmopathy. The receptor chain draws on TRBV10-3 and TRBJ2-3; the D gene may be TRBD1 or TRBD2, since each aligns over 5 bases. The sample consisted of blood. The CDR3 reads CASRDRGRDTQYF. The nucleotide sequence is TGTGCCTCGAGGGACCGGGGAAGAGATACGCAGTATTTT.